This T cell receptor beta chain stems from a study of blood T cell repertoires in COVID-19. Study in general: COVID-19 samples from acute and convalescent phases originated in the United States, Italy and Spain. Sources were T cells, B-cell-depleted T cells, or PBMCs; the material itself was cDNA or gDNA.

Recruited during active infection, patients (from Seattle) were subsequently followed longitudinally. Per the original data handling: Estimation of nucleated cell counts was performed using reference gene primer amplification. Sequencing was performed with immunoSEQ multiplex PCR; in TCRdb, only in-frame clones are kept and a portion is missing. V, J and clone size are taken as reported in that table, and D and trimming were inferred from the DNA itself. The data contain 360,000 or so clones, approximately 89% of them singletons. From germline, CDR1 is SGHRS and CDR2 YFSETQ. This CDR3 comprises 17 residues. The J segment lost 6 bases and the V segment lost 7 bases, leaving 18 bases of the junction unmatched.

This clonotype was sampled from a woman aged 55-75 years with COVID-19, enrolled during active disease. Sample: peripheral blood. The gene calls are TRBV5-1 and TRBJ2-2; 7 bases align to TRBD1. CDR3 bases: TGCGCCAGCCTTCAGACAGGGACGGCGTCGTTGGCCGGGGAGCTGTTTTTT. Amino acids: CASLQTGTASLAGELFF.